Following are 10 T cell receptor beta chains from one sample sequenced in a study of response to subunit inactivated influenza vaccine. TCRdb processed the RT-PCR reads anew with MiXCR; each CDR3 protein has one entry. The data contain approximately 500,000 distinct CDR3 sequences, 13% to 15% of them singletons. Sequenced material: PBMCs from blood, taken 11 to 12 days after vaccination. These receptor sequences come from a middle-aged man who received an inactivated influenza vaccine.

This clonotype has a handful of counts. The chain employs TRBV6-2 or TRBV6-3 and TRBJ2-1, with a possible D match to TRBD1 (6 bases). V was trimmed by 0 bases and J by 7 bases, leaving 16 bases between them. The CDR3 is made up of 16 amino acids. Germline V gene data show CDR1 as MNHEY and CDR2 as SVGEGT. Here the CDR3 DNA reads TGTGCCAGCAGTTACTCGAGTTGGGGACAAAGGAATGAGCAGTTCTTC. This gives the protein CASSYSSWGQRNEQFF.

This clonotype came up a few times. For the CDR3, the DNA is TGCAGTGCTGCAACTACTAGCGGGACCACCACAGATACGCAGTATTTT. Translated, it gives CSAATTSGTTTDTQYF. J is TRBJ2-3 and V is TRBV20-1, with 10 bases matching TRBD2. After removal of 5 bases from V and 2 bases from J, the junction contained 10 bases not matched to a gene. CDR1 DFQATT and CDR2 SNEGSKA come from the germline V gene (reference sequence). This CDR3 contains 16 residues.

CDR3 residues: CASSPRDQGRYTGELFF. The CDR3 DNA sequence: TGTGCCAGCAGCCCGAGAGATCAGGGGAGGTACACCGGGGAGCTGTTTTTT. The chain combines TRBV11-1 with TRBJ2-2; D is perhaps TRBD1 or TRBD2 (6 bases each). Germline-derived CDR1 and CDR2 are SGHAT and FQDESV (reference sequence). This CDR3 is built from 17 residues. V lost 5 bases to trimming and J lost 3 bases, with 19 bases between them.

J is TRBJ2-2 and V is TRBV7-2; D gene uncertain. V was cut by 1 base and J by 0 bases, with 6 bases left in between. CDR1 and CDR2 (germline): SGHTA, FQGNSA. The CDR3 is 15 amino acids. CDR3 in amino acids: CASSLDWPNTGELFF. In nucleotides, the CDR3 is TGTGCCAGCAGCTTAGATTGGCCGAACACCGGGGAGCTGTTTTTT.

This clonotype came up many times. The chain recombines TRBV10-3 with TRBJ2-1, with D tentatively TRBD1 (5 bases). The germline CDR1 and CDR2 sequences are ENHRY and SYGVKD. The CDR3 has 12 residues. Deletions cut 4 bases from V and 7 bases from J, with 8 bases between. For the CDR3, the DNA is TGTGCCATCAGTGCCAGGGTGAATGAGCAGTTCTTC. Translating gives CAISARVNEQFF.

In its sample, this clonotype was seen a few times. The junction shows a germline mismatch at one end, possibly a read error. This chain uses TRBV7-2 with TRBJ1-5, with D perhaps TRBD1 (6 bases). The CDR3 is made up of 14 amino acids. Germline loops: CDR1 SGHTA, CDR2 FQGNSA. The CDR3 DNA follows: TGTGCCAGCAGCCCCCGGGGGGGCAAACAGCCCCAGCATTTT. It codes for CASSPRGGKQPQHF.

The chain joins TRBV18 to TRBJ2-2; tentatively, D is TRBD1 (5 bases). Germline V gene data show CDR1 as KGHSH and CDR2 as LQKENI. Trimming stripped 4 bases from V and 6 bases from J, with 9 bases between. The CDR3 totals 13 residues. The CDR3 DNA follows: TGTGCCAGCTCACGACAGCCGCCCGGGGAGCTGTTTTTT. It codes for CASSRQPPGELFF.

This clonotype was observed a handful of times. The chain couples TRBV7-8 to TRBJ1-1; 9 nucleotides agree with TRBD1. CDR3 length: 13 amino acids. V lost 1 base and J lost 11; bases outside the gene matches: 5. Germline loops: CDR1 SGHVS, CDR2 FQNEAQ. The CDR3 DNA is TGTGCCAGCAGCTTAGACAGGGGGCGGGTTGCTTTCTTT. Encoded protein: CASSLDRGRVAFF.

Here the CDR3 reads CASSPGGGAGSYGYTF. The CDR3 coding sequence is TGTGCCAGCTCACCAGGAGGGGGCGCGGGGTCCTACGGCTACACCTTC. The chain joins TRBV18 to TRBJ1-2; 7 nucleotides align to TRBD1. Germline V lookup: CDR1 KGHSH, CDR2 LQKENI. J was trimmed by 8 bases and V by 2 bases; bases with no gene match: 14. The CDR3 length is 16 residues.

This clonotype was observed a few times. The CDR3 DNA is TGTGCCAGTTCGACTAGCTCCCCGGATACGCAGTATTTT. The encoded protein is CASSTSSPDTQYF. This rearrangement joins TRBV6-2 or TRBV6-3 to TRBJ2-3; TRBD2 agrees at 7 bases. The CDR3 totals 13 residues. Trimming at V came to 9 bases and at J to 6 bases, leaving 9 bases not matched to a gene. Germline assignment: CDR1 MNHEY and CDR2 SVGEGT.